The 3 T cell receptor beta chains presented below share a single source sample, sequenced in a study of CD8 T cells in Susac syndrome (dated by TCRdb to the late 2010s). Library method: the immunoSEQ multiplex PCR assay. RNA was extracted with the RNeasy kit and 0.5 to 1 ug was reverse transcribed using random hexamers. Clones were called with MiXCR by TCRdb after fastp trimmed the public reads at Q25, and only in-frame beta chains were retained. For every CDR3 protein sequence, its rows merge into one entry that carries the most common genes and DNA. Within this sample are fewer than 150,000 distinct CDR3 sequences, with 91% of them counted one time only. Around 0.24% of the sample rests with the top ten. The sample was CD8+ T cells from PBMCs. The receptors here all came from a human donor with multiple sclerosis.

The V and J genes are TRBV5-4 and TRBJ2-2; no reliable D call. CDR3 length: 15 residues. CDR1 and CDR2 from the germline V gene are SGHNT and YYREEE (reference sequence). V lost 2 bases to trimming and J lost 0 bases, with 8 bases between them. The CDR3, as DNA: TGTGCCAGCAGCTTTTGGGCCTCGAACACCGGGGAGCTGTTTTTT. It is translated as CASSFWASNTGELFF.

This clonotype came up once. This sequence joins TRBV7-9 and TRBJ1-5, with 7 nucleotides matching TRBD1. The CDR3 has 14 residues. CDR1 is SEHNR, CDR2 FQNEAQ, per germline (reference sequence). Trimming at V came to 1 base and at J to 9 bases, leaving 6 bases not matched to a gene. The CDR3, as DNA: TGTGCCAGCAGCTTAGGGACAGGTGGCTGGCCCCAGCATTTT. Amino acids: CASSLGTGGWPQHF.

This chain joins TRBV14 and TRBJ2-1, with D maybe TRBD2 (5 bases). Germline assignment: CDR1 SGHDN and CDR2 FVKESK. V dropped 1 base and J dropped 2 bases, with 9 bases sitting between them. There are 15 residues in the CDR3. The CDR3: CASSQVSEPYNEQFF. The CDR3 bases are TGTGCCAGCAGCCAAGTTAGCGAACCCTACAATGAGCAGTTCTTC.